What follows are 14 T cell receptor beta chains derived from one specimen sequenced in a study of response to subunit inactivated influenza vaccine. One entry per CDR3 protein, called by TCRdb with MiXCR from the RT-PCR reads. The table has 750,000 to 850,000 distinct CDR3 sequences, approximately 18% seen once. The specimen comprised PBMCs from blood, sampled about 5 days after vaccination. The receptors were sampled from a middle-aged man who received an inactivated influenza vaccine.

This clonotype was detected only a few times. V gene TRBV6-2 or TRBV6-3 combines with J gene TRBJ1-3, with D tentatively TRBD1 (5 bases). This CDR3 is built from 16 residues. The V end lost 0 bases, the J end lost 0 bases, and 9 bases lay between the germline ends. The germline V gene encodes CDR1 MNHEY and CDR2 SVGEGT. CDR3 region: CASSYSGGHSGNTIYF. The CDR3 DNA reads as TGTGCCAGCAGTTACTCGGGAGGACACTCTGGAAACACCATATATTTT.

The chain joins TRBV5-1 to TRBJ2-3; no clear D gene. Germline CDR1 and CDR2: SGHRS and YFSETQ. CDR3 size: 15 residues. V lost 4 bases and J lost 3, with 15 bases in between. This CDR3 reads CASSPNIQPTDTQYF. The CDR3 coding sequence is TGCGCCAGCAGCCCGAACATCCAACCGACAGATACGCAGTATTTT.

This clonotype was detected a few times. The chain combines TRBV20-1 with TRBJ1-1; D may be TRBD1 (6 bases). This CDR3 comprises 16 residues. Trimming cost V 6 bases and J 0 bases, with 20 bases left between them. CDR1 is DFQATT and CDR2 is SNEGSKA in the germline V gene (reference sequence). The CDR3 is CSAAGQPGRLNTEAFF. The DNA for the CDR3 is TGCAGTGCCGCCGGACAGCCTGGACGATTGAACACTGAAGCTTTCTTT.

This clonotype was counted between two and nine times. The chain uses TRBV15 and TRBJ1-2, with 8 nucleotides matching TRBD1. Germline assignment: CDR1 LNHNV and CDR2 YYDKDF (reference sequence). This CDR3 comprises 15 residues. Trimming removed 2 bases from V and 2 bases from J; junction bases left unmatched: 4. CDR3 nucleotide sequence: TGTGCCACCAGCAGACCGGGACAGGCGAACTATGGCTACACCTTC. Its protein is CATSRPGQANYGYTF.

In this sample, this clonotype turned up a few times. The chain carries TRBV5-1 and TRBJ1-1; no clear D. The V gene's germline CDR1 is SGHRS and CDR2 YFSETQ. This CDR3 has 13 residues. V was pared by 6 bases and J by 0 bases, with 9 bases between. The CDR3 here is CASMRSMNTEAFF. The DNA of the CDR3 is TGCGCCAGCATGCGGAGCATGAACACTGAAGCTTTCTTT.

The rearrangement joins TRBV20-1 to TRBJ1-2; unclear D gene. The CDR3 consists of 11 residues. The V end was cut by 6 bases, the J end by 2 bases, with 7 bases between. The germline V gene has CDR1 DFQATT and CDR2 SNEGSKA (reference sequence). The CDR3 region is CSASRNYGYTF. The DNA of the CDR3 is TGCAGTGCATCTAGAAACTATGGCTACACCTTC.

This clonotype was observed a few times. The chain has TRBV7-2 and TRBJ2-3; no firm D call. CDR1 and CDR2 from the germline V gene are SGHTA and FQGNSA. The CDR3 has 14 amino acids. V was clipped by 2 bases and J by 6 bases, with 12 bases between them. The CDR3 loop reads CASSLFQNLDTQYF. DNA for the CDR3: TGTGCCAGCAGCTTATTCCAAAACCTGGATACGCAGTATTTT. Full variable domain (remainder filled in from reference TRBV7-2 and TRBJ2-3): GAGVSQSPSNKVTEKGKDVELRCDPISGHTALYWYRQSLGQGLEFLIYFQGNSAPDKSGLPSDRFSAERTGGSVSTLTIQRTQQEDSAVYLCASSLFQNLDTQYFGPGTRLTVL.

The CDR3 nucleotides are TGTGCCAGCAGTGAACATGGTACCAAAAACATTCAGTACTTC. This sequence encodes CASSEHGTKNIQYF. The chain recombines TRBV6-1 with TRBJ2-4; no definite D call. V lost 2 bases, J lost 2 bases, and 7 bases lay in between. In germline, CDR1 is MNHNS, CDR2 SASEGT. The CDR3 is made up of 14 amino acids.

The chain uses TRBV5-1 and TRBJ2-1; D is possibly TRBD2 (6 bases). The CDR3 is made up of 14 amino acids. Trimming shortened V by 4 bases and J by 4 bases, and 12 bases separated the two germline ends. Looked up from germline, CDR1 is SGHRS and CDR2 is YFSETQ. CDR3: CASSGGVYYNEQFF. The CDR3 nucleotides are TGCGCCAGCAGCGGCGGGGTCTATTACAATGAGCAGTTCTTC. The full variable domain, completed using reference TRBV5-1 and TRBJ2-1, is KAGVTQTPRYLIKTRGQQVTLSCSPISGHRSVSWYQQTPGQGLQFLFEYFSETQRNKGNFPGRFSGRQFSNSRSEMNVSTLELGDSALYLCASSGGVYYNEQFFGPGTRLTVL.

V and J are TRBV6-1 and TRBJ1-3; D gene uncertain. Trimming stripped 6 bases from V and 0 bases from J, with 9 bases between. This CDR3 is built from 14 residues. Germline CDR1 and CDR2: MNHNS and SASEGT. DNA of the CDR3: TGTGCCAGCAGCAGAGGTAACTCTGGAAACACCATATATTTT. Protein product: CASSRGNSGNTIYF.

This rearrangement joins TRBV4-1 to TRBJ1-1; D is ambiguous. Germline V lookup: CDR1 MGHRA, CDR2 YSYEKL. Deletions cut 1 base from V and 4 bases from J, with 13 bases between. This CDR3 has 15 residues. Written as DNA, the CDR3 is TGCGCCAGCAGCCAAGGTCCATCCTCTAGCACTGAAGCTTTCTTT. It encodes CASSQGPSSSTEAFF.

J is TRBJ2-3 and V is TRBV4-3; 7 bases map to TRBD2. The germline V gene has CDR1 LGHNA and CDR2 YSLEER. V was pared by 1 base and J by 1 base, with 5 bases of the junction left unmatched. This CDR3 is built from 16 residues. DNA for the CDR3: TGCGCCAGCAGCCAAGTAGTCCGGGGGGGCACAGATACGCAGTATTTT. Translating it yields CASSQVVRGGTDTQYF.

This clonotype was counted ten times or more. This chain links TRBV5-1 with TRBJ1-1, with D uncertain. Germline-derived CDR1 and CDR2 are SGHRS and YFSETQ. Trimming stripped 1 base from V and 3 bases from J, with 7 bases between. CDR3 length equals 13 residues. The CDR3 spells CASSLTRDTEAFF. For the CDR3, the DNA is TGCGCCAGCAGCTTGACAAGGGACACTGAAGCTTTCTTT.

This clonotype was observed at least ten times. The J gene is TRBJ1-1, the V gene TRBV20-1; a possible D gene is TRBD1 (6 bases). CDR3 length equals 13 residues. Trimming removed 6 bases from V and 4 bases from J, with 15 bases in between. Germline V lookup: CDR1 DFQATT, CDR2 SNEGSKA (reference sequence). In DNA form, the CDR3 reads TGCAGTGCCACCGACAGGCCATTCACTGAAGCTTTCTTT. Amino acids: CSATDRPFTEAFF.